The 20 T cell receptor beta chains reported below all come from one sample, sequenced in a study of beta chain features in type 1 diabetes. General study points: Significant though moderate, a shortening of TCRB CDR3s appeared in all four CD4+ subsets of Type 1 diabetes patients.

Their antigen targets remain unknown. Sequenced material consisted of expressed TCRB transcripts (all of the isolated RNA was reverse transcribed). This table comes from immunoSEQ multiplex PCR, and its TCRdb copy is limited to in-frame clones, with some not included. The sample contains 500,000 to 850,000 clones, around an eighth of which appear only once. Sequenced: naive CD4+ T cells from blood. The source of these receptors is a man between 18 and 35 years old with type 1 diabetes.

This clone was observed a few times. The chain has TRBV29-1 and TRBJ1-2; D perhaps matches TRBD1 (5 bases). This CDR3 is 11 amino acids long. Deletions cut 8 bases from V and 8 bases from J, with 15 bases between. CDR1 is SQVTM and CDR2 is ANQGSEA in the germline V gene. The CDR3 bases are TGCAGCTCTGAACAGGTTTACGGCTACACCTTC. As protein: CSSEQVYGYTF.

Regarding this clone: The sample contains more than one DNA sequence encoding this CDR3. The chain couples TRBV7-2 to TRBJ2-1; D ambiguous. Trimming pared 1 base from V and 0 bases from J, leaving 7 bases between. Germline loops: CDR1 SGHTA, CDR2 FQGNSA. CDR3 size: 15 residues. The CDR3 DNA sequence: TGTGCCAGCAGCTTAGAGTATAACTCCTACAATGAGCAGTTCTTC. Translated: CASSLEYNSYNEQFF.

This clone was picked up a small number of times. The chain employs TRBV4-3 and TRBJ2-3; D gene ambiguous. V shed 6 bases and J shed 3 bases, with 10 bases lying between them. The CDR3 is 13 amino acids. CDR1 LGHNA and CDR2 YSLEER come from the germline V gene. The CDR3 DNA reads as TGCGCCAGCAGTCGTGATGGGACAGATACGCAGTATTTT. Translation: CASSRDGTDTQYF.

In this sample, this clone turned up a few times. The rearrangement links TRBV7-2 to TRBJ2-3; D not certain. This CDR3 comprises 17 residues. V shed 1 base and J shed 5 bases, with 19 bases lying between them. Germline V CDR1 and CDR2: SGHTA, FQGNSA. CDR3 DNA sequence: TGTGCCAGCAGCTTAGTGCCCGGGTCCATGCTTGAAGATACGCAGTATTTT. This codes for CASSLVPGSMLEDTQYF.

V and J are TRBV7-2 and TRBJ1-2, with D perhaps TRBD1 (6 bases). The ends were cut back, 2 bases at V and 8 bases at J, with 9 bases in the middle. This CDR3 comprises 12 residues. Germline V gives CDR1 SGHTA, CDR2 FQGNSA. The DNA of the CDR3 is TGTGCCAGCAGCTTATCGCAGGGGGGCTACACCTTC. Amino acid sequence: CASSLSQGGYTF.

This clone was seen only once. The CDR3, as DNA: TGTGCCTGGAGTGCCGGGACACCGACGGCCAATCAGCCCCAGCATTTT. This translates into CAWSAGTPTANQPQHF. The V call is TRBV30, the J call TRBJ1-5, with a possible D match to TRBD1 (6 bases). Germline loops: CDR1 GTSNPN, CDR2 SVGIG (reference sequence). V was cut by 1 base and J by 3 bases, with 16 bases left in between. This CDR3 spans 16 amino acids.

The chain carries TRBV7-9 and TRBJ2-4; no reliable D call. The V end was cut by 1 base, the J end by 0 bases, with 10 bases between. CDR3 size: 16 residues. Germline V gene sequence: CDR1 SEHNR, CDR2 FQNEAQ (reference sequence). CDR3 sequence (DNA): TGTGCCAGCAGCTTAGTTCCTGAACTAGCCAAAAACATTCAGTACTTC. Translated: CASSLVPELAKNIQYF.

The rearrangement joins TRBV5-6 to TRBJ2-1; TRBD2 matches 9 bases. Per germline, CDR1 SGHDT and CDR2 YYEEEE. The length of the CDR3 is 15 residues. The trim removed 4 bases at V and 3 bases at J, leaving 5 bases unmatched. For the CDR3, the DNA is TGTGCCAGCAGCCTTCGACTAGCGGACTACAATGAGCAGTTCTTC. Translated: CASSLRLADYNEQFF.

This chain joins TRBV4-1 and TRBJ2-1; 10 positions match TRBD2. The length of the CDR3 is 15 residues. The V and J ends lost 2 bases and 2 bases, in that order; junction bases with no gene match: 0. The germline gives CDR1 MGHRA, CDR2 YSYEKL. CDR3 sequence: CASSQLAGAYNEQFF. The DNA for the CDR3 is TGCGCCAGCAGCCAACTAGCGGGAGCCTACAATGAGCAGTTCTTC.

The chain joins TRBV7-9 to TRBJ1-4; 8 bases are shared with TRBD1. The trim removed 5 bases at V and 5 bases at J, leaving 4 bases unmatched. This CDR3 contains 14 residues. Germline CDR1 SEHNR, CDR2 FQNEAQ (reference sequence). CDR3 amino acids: CASSRTGLNEKLFF. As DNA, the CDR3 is TGTGCCAGCAGCCGGACAGGGCTCAATGAAAAACTGTTTTTT.

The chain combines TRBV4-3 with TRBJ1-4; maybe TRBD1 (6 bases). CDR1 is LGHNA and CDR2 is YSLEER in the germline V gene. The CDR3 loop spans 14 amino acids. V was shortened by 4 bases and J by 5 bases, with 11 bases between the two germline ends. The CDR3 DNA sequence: TGCGCCAGCAGCCCGGGACAACCCAATGAAAAACTGTTTTTT. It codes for CASSPGQPNEKLFF.

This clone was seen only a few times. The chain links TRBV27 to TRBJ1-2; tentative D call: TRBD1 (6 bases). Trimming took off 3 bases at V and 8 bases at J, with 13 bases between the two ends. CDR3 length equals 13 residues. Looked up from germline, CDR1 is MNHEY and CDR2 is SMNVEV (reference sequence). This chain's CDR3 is CASSFRGLGGYTF. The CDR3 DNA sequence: TGTGCCAGCAGTTTCCGGGGGCTGGGCGGCTACACCTTC.

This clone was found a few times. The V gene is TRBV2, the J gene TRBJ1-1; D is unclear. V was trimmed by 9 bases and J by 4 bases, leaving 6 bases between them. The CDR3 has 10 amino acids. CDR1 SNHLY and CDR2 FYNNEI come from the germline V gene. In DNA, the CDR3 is TGTGCCAGTCGTGTCACTGAAGCTTTCTTT. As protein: CASRVTEAFF.

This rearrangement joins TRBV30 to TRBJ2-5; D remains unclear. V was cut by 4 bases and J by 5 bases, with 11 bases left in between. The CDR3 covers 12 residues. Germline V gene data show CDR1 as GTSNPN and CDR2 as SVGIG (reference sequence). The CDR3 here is CAWKGLPETQYF. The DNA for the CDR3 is TGTGCCTGGAAAGGGCTCCCGGAGACCCAGTACTTC.

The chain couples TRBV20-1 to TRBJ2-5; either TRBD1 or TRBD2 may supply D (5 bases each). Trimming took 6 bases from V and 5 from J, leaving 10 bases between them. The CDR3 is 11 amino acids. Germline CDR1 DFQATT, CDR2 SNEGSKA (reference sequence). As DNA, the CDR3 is TGCAGTGCAACCAGGGAGGAGACCCAGTACTTC. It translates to CSATREETQYF.

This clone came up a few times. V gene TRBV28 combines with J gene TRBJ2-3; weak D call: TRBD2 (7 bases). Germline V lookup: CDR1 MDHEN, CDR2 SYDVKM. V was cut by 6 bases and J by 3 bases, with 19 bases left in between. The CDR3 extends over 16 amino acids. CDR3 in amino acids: CASSPGASGLTDTQYF. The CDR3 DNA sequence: TGTGCCAGCAGCCCGGGGGCTAGCGGACTAACAGATACGCAGTATTTT.

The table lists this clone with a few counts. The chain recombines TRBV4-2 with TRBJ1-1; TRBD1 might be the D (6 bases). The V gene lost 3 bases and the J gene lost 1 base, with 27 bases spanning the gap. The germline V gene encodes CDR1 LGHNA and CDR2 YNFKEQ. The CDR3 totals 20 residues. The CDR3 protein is CASSQDVLTNGQRRNTEAFF. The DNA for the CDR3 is TGTGCCAGCAGCCAGGACGTACTTACAAACGGACAGCGTAGGAACACTGAAGCTTTCTTT.

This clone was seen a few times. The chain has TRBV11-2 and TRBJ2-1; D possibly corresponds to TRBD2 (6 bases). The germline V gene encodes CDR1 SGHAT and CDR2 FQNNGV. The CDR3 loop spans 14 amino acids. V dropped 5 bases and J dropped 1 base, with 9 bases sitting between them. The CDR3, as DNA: TGTGCCAGCAGCAGGGACTCATCCTACAATGAGCAGTTCTTC. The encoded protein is CASSRDSSYNEQFF.

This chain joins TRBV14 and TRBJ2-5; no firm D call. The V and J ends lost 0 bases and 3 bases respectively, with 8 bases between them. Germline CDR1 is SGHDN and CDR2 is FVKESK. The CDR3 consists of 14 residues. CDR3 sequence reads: CASSQDRQEETQYF. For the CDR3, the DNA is TGTGCCAGCAGCCAAGACCGCCAGGAAGAGACCCAGTACTTC.

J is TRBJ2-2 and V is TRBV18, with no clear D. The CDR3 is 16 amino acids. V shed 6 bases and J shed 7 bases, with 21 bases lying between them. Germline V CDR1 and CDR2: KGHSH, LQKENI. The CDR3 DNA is TGTGCCAGCTCCCGCCAGGACGGAAGCTCCAGCGGGGAGCTGTTTTTT. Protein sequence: CASSRQDGSSSGELFF. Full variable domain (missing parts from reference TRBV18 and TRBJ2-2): NAGVMQNPRHLVRRRGQEARLRCSPMKGHSHVYWYRQLPEEGLKFMVYLQKENIIDESGMPKERFSAEFPKEGPSILRIQQVVRGDSAAYFCASSRQDGSSSGELFFGEGSRLTVL.